This T cell receptor beta chain originates from a study of T cells in Graves' hyperthyroidism and ophthalmopathy. Amplified TCR beta CDR3 regions derived from RNA transcripts. Primed by the HTBI set, a first-round RT-PCR was run on the TCR CDR3. MiXCR was run by TCRdb on the multiplex PCR reads, yielding one entry per CDR3 protein. The sample comprises hundreds of thousands of distinct CDR3 sequences, 13% to 15% of which are singletons, and around an eighth rests with the top ten. Whole-study results and caveats: Ophthalmopathy was model-predicted a median around seven months pre-onset. Blood also carried most thyroid clonotypes expanded above 0.001.

This clonotype was observed at least ten times. Its antigen is undetermined. In the ophthalmopathy cohort, Clinical Activity Score was at least 3, NOSPECS grade at least 4, and duration under 3 months. There are 11 residues in the CDR3. In germline, CDR1 is MDHEN, CDR2 SYDVKM. Deletions cut 9 bases from V and 6 bases from J, with 12 bases between. The TCR originated in a woman aged 45-65 years with Graves' ophthalmopathy. The material sequenced was blood. The chain joins TRBV28 to TRBJ2-7; weak D call: TRBD2 (7 bases). The CDR3 DNA reads TGTGCCAGTAGGAGGGGGGGCGAGCAGTACTTC. This encodes CASRRGGEQYF.